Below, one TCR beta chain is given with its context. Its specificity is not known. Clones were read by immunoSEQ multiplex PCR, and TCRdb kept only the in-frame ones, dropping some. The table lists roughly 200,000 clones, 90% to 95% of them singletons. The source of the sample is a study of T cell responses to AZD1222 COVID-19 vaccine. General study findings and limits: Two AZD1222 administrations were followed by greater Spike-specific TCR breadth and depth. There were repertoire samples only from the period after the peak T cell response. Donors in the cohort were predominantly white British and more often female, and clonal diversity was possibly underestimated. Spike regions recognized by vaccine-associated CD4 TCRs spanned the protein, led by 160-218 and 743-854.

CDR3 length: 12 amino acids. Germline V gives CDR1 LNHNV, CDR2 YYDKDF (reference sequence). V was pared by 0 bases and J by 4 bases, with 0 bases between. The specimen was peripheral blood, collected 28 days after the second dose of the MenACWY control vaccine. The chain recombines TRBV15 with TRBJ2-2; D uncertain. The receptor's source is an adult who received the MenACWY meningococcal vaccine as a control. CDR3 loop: CATSRDTGELFF. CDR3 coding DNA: TGTGCCACCAGCAGAGACACCGGGGAGCTGTTTTTT.